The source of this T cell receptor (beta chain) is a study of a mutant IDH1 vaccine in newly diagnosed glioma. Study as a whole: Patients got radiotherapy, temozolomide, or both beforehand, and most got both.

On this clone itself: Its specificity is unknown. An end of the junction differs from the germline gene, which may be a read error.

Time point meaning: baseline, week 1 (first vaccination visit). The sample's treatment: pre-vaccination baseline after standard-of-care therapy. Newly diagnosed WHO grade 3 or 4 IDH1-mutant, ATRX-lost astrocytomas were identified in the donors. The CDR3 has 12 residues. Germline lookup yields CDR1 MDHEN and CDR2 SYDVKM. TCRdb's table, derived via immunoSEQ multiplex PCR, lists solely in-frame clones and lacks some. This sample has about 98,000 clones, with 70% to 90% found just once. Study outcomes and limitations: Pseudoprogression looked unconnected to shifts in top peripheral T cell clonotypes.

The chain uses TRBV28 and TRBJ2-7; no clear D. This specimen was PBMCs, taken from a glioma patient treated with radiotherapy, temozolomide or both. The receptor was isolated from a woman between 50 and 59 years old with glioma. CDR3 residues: CASGLWVGEQYF. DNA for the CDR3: TGTGCCAGCGGTTTGTGGGTGGGCGAGCAGTACTTC.